One sample yielded the 17 T cell receptor beta chains listed below, sequenced in a study of shared clonotypes between healthy human individuals. Measured with immunoSEQ multiplex PCR; TCRdb has only the in-frame clones, and not every one. The data contain some 740,000 clones, 80% to 95% of them seen just once; the ten biggest clones take up around 24%. It was CD45RO-negative cells, positively selected for CCR7, that made up naive CD8 cells, with terminally differentiated effector memory CD45RA+ cells excluded. The sequencing sample was made of naive CD8+ T cells sorted from blood. The source is a man aged 25-40 years in good health.

This clone has only a few counts. The chain employs TRBV30 and TRBJ1-1; D might be TRBD1 (5 bases). The V end was cut by 2 bases, the J end by 0 bases, with 10 bases between. The CDR3 runs to 14 residues. Germline lookup yields CDR1 GTSNPN and CDR2 SVGIG (reference sequence). DNA of the CDR3: TGTGCCTGGAGTATGGGGGTGATGAACACTGAAGCTTTCTTT. As protein: CAWSMGVMNTEAFF. Variable domain in full (rest from reference TRBV30 and TRBJ1-1): SQTIHQWPATLVQPVGSPLSLECTVEGTSNPNLYWYRQAAGRGLQLLFYSVGIGQISSEVPQNLSASRPQDRQFILSSKKLLLSDSGFYLCAWSMGVMNTEAFFGQGTRLTVV.

V is TRBV4-1 and J is TRBJ1-1; a possible D gene is TRBD1 (5 bases). The germline V gene has CDR1 MGHRA and CDR2 YSYEKL. This CDR3 contains 16 residues. Trimming pared 4 bases from V and 4 bases from J, leaving 19 bases between. CDR3 residues: CASSPSLTVSATEAFF. The CDR3 nucleotides are TGCGCCAGCAGCCCAAGTCTGACAGTCTCGGCCACTGAAGCTTTCTTT.

The chain uses TRBV27 and TRBJ1-5; the match to TRBD1 covers 8 bases. V was pared by 6 bases and J by 7 bases, with 8 bases of the junction left unmatched. CDR3 length: 14 residues. The germline gives CDR1 MNHEY, CDR2 SMNVEV (reference sequence). CDR3 in DNA: TGTGCCAGCAGCTGGACAGGGAGGCACCAGCCCCAGCATTTT. Protein: CASSWTGRHQPQHF.

A remark on this clone: Other DNA sequences in this specimen translate into the identical CDR3. CDR3 nucleotide sequence: TGTGCCAGCAGTGGGAACACTGAAGCTTTCTTT. Residues: CASSGNTEAFF. The rearrangement uses TRBV28 and TRBJ1-1; D ambiguous. V lost 5 bases and J 1 base, leaving 2 bases between the germline ends. In germline, CDR1 is MDHEN, CDR2 SYDVKM. CDR3 size: 11 residues.

CDR3 bases: TGTGCCAGCAGCGCCACCGGACAGGGGGTAGTTGACTATGGCTACACCTTC. This gives the protein CASSATGQGVVDYGYTF. The V and J genes are TRBV7-9 and TRBJ1-2; 10 positions match TRBD1. The CDR3 spans 17 residues. Germline V lookup: CDR1 SEHNR, CDR2 FQNEAQ (reference sequence). After removal of 5 bases from V and 3 bases from J, the junction contained 12 bases not matched to a gene.

In this sample, this clone turned up once. The same CDR3 can be traced to other DNA sequences in this sample. The rearrangement joins TRBV27 to TRBJ2-7, with D unresolved. The V end was cut by 3 bases, the J end by 2 bases, with 8 bases between. Germline CDR1 is MNHEY and CDR2 is SMNVEV (reference sequence). The CDR3 is 13 residues long. CDR3 sequence: CASSFGGTYEQYF. DNA of the CDR3: TGTGCCAGCAGTTTCGGCGGAACCTACGAGCAGTACTTC.

The V gene is TRBV6-5, the J gene TRBJ1-1; D is ambiguous. The V end was cut by 0 bases, the J end by 0 bases, with 8 bases between. Germline CDR1 is MNHEY and CDR2 is SVGAGI. The CDR3 sequence is 15 residues long. CDR3 nucleotides: TGTGCCAGCAGTTACTCTTTACAGATGAACACTGAAGCTTTCTTT. Translated, it gives CASSYSLQMNTEAFF.

V and J are TRBV7-9 and TRBJ2-1; no firm D call. Germline V gene data show CDR1 as SEHNR and CDR2 as FQNEAQ (reference sequence). V lost 1 base and J lost 5, with 12 bases in between. This CDR3 spans 15 amino acids. The CDR3 sequence is CASSLGAKIHNEQFF. CDR3 sequence (DNA): TGTGCCAGCAGCTTAGGAGCCAAAATCCACAATGAGCAGTTCTTC.

CDR3 bases: TGTGCCAGCAGCTCGGAGTTACGGGATTCGGGGACCCAGTACTTC. Protein product: CASSSELRDSGTQYF. This chain links TRBV9 with TRBJ2-5; possible D gene TRBD2, 5 bases. The germline V gene has CDR1 SGDLS and CDR2 YYNGEE. V was trimmed by 4 bases and J by 7 bases, leaving 20 bases between them. There are 15 residues in the CDR3.

The rearrangement joins TRBV10-2 to TRBJ2-1; possible D gene TRBD2, 5 bases. CDR3 length equals 18 residues. CDR1 is WSHSY and CDR2 is SAAADI in the germline V gene. Trimming pared 8 bases from V and 0 bases from J, leaving 23 bases between. The CDR3: CASEGTRTSESSYNEQFF. CDR3 DNA: TGCGCCAGCGAGGGTACCCGGACCAGCGAGAGCTCCTACAATGAGCAGTTCTTC.

J is TRBJ2-7 and V is TRBV7-9, with D perhaps TRBD1 or TRBD2 (5 bases each). The germline V gene has CDR1 SEHNR and CDR2 FQNEAQ (reference sequence). The V and J ends lost 1 base and 5 bases respectively, with 15 bases between them. This CDR3 is 15 amino acids long. Here the CDR3 reads CASSLVRGTLDEQYF. The CDR3 DNA is TGTGCCAGCAGCTTAGTCCGGGGCACTCTCGACGAGCAGTACTTC.

Regarding this clone: A much larger clonotype is one base distant, so this may be a read error. Other DNA variants within this sample encode the same CDR3. This chain uses TRBV28 with TRBJ2-7; no clear D. V was cut by 2 bases and J by 5 bases, with 7 bases left in between. CDR1 MDHEN and CDR2 SYDVKM come from the germline V gene. The CDR3 sequence is 12 residues long. The CDR3 is CASSLRGDEQYF. The CDR3 DNA sequence: TGTGCCAGCAGTTTAAGAGGAGACGAGCAGTACTTC.

The rearrangement links TRBV28 to TRBJ2-1; 7 bases agree with TRBD2. V gave up 5 bases and J gave up 1 base; unmatched junction bases: 11. Germline V gives CDR1 MDHEN, CDR2 SYDVKM. The CDR3 has 17 residues. CDR3 in amino acids: CASSLYTGGRSYNEQFF. The CDR3 DNA sequence: TGTGCCAGCAGTCTTTATACCGGCGGGAGATCCTACAATGAGCAGTTCTTC.

V usage is TRBV10-1 and J usage is TRBJ2-3; TRBD2 matches 10 bases. The CDR3 runs to 15 residues. Germline CDR1 reads WNHNN; CDR2 reads SYGVQD (reference sequence). After removal of 5 bases from V and 0 bases from J, the junction contained 2 bases not matched to a gene. CDR3 protein: CASSQTSGSTDTQYF. The CDR3 DNA reads TGCGCCAGCAGTCAGACTAGCGGGAGCACAGATACGCAGTATTTT.

The rearrangement links TRBV18 to TRBJ2-7, with D perhaps assigned TRBD1 or TRBD2 (5 bases each). Per the germline V gene, CDR1 is KGHSH and CDR2 is LQKENI. V shed 6 bases and J shed 0 bases, with 12 bases lying between them. This CDR3 is built from 14 residues. CDR3 loop: CASSWGTGSYEQYF. CDR3 DNA: TGTGCCAGCTCCTGGGGGACGGGCTCCTACGAGCAGTACTTC. Full variable domain (remainder filled in from reference TRBV18 and TRBJ2-7): NAGVMQNPRHLVRRRGQEARLRCSPMKGHSHVYWYRQLPEEGLKFMVYLQKENIIDESGMPKERFSAEFPKEGPSILRIQQVVRGDSAAYFCASSWGTGSYEQYFGPGTRLTVT.

This clone was seen only once. The sample carries other DNA sequences with the same CDR3. CDR3 in amino acids: CASSLGLADYNEQFF. For the CDR3, the DNA is TGTGCCAGCAGTTTGGGACTAGCGGACTACAATGAGCAGTTCTTC. The chain is built from TRBV28 and TRBJ2-1; 11 bases are shared with TRBD2. Unmatched junction bases numbered 1, after V lost 3 bases and J lost 3 bases. The CDR3 length is 15 residues. Germline-derived CDR1 and CDR2 are MDHEN and SYDVKM.

This clone was seen only a few times. This chain uses TRBV28 with TRBJ2-2; D remains unclear. There are 14 residues in the CDR3. Germline V lookup: CDR1 MDHEN, CDR2 SYDVKM. V dropped 3 bases and J dropped 0 bases, with 5 bases sitting between them. The CDR3 spells CASSFSPNTGELFF. The DNA of the CDR3 is TGTGCCAGCAGTTTTTCCCCGAACACCGGGGAGCTGTTTTTT.